This section outlines one T cell receptor beta chain sequence together with its context. The sample belongs to a study of shared T cell receptors in the human thymus. The length of the CDR3 is 16 residues. With 4 bases clipped from V and 8 bases from J, the junction kept 13 bases outside the gene matches. Germline CDR1 reads MDHEN; CDR2 reads SYDVKM. Some clones are missing from TCRdb's copy, which holds only in-frame ones; the method was immunoSEQ multiplex PCR. The sample has some 640,000 clones; around 87% are singletons. The same data also contributed to another study, on human thymus T cells. As that study records: Finnish infants who were healthy and having corrective surgery for congenital heart defects made up the donors. In corrective heart surgery, resections were taken, and these provided the thymus tissue. Thymic and blood repertoires seemed to favor certain V and J genes. Reports from related research described highly overlapping thymic repertoires among unrelated individuals.

The source of this sequence is a boy younger than two with a congenital heart defect. The sequenced sample consisted of thymocytes. The rearrangement uses TRBV28 and TRBJ2-1, with 8 nucleotides matching TRBD2. The CDR3 loop reads CASSWDSGERKDEQFF. CDR3 nucleotide sequence: TGTGCCAGCAGTTGGGATAGCGGGGAGAGAAAGGATGAGCAGTTCTTC.